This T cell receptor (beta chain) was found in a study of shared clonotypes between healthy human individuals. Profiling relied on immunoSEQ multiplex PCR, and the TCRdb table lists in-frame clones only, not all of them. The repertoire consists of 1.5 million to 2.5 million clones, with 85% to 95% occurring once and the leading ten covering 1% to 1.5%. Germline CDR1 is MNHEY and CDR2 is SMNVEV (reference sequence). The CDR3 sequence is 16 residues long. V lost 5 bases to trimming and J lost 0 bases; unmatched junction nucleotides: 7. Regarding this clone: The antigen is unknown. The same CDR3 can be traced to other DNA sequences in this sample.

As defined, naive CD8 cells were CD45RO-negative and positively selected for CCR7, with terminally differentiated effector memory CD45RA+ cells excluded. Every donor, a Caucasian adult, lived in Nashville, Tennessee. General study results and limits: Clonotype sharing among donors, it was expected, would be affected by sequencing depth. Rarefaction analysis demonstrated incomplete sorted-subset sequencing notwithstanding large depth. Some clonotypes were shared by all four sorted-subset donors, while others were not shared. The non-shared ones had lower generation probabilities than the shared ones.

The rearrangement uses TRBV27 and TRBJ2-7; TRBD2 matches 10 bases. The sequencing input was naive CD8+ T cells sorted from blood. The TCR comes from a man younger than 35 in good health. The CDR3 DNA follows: TGTGCCAGCAGTCCGAGCGGGGGGGTTCTCTCCTACGAGCAGTACTTC. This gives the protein CASSPSGGVLSYEQYF.